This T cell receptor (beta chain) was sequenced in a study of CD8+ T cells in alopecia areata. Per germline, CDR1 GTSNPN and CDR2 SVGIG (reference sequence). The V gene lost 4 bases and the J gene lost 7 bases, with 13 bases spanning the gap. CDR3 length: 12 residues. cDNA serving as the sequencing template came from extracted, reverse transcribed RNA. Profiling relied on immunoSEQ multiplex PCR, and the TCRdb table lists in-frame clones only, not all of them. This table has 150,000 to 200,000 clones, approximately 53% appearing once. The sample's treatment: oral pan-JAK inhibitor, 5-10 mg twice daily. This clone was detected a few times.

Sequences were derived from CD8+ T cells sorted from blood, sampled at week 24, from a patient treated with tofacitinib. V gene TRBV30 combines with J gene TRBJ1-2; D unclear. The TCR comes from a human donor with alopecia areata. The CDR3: CAWIPTRGGYTF. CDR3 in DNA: TGTGCCTGGATTCCCACCCGGGGTGGCTACACCTTC.